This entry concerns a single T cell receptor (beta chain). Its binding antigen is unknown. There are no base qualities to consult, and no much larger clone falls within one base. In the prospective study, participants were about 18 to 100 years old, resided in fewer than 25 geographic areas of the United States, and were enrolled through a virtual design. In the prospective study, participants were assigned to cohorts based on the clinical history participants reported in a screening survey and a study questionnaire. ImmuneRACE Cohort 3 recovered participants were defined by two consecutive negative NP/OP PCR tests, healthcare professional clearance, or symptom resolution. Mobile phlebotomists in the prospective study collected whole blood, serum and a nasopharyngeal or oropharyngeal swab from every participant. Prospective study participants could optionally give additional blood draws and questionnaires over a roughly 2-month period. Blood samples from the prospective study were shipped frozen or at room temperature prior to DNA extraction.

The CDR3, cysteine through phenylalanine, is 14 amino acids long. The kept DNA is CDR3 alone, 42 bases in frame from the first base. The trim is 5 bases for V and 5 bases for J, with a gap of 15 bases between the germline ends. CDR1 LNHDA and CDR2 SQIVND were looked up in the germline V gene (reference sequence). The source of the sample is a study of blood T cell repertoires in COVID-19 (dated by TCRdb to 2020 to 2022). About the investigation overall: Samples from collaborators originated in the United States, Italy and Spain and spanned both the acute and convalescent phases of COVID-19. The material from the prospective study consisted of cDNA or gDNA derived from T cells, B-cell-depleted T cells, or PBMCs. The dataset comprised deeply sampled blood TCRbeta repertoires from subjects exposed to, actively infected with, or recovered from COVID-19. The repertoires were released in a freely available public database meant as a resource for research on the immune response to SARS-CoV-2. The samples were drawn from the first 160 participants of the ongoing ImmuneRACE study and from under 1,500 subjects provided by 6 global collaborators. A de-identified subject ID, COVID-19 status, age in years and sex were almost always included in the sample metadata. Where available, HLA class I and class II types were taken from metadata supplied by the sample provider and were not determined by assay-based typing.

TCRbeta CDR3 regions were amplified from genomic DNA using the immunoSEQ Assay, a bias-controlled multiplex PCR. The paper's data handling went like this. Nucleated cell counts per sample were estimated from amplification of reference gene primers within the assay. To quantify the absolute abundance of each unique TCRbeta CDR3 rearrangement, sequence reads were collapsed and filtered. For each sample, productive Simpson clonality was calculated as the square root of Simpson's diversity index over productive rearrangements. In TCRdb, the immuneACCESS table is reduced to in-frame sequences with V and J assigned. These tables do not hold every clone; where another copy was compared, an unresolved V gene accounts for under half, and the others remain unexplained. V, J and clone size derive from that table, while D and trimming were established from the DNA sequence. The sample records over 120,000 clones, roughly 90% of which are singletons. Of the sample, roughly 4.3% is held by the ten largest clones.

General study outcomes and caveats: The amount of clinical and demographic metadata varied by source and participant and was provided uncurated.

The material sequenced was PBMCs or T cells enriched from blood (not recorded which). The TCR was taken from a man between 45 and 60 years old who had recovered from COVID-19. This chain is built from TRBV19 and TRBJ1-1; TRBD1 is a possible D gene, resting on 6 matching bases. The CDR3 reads CASSDYSGDTEAFF. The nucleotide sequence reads TGTGCCAGTAGTGATTACTCAGGGGATACTGAAGCTTTCTTT.